Given below is one T cell receptor (beta chain) in context. What this receptor recognizes is not known. No base qualities exist here, and no much larger clone lies one base off it. CDR1 and CDR2 are read off the germline V gene (reference sequence) as LNHDA and SQIVND. Trimming costs V 9 bases and J 2 bases, and their ends lie 11 bases apart. From cysteine to phenylalanine, the CDR3 is 12 amino acids long. The read is trimmed to its CDR3 DNA, 36 bases read in frame from base 1. This entry belongs to a study of cytotoxic CD8 clonotypes in ibrutinib-treated CLL (dated by TCRdb to the early 2020s). In terms of the full investigation: The cohort had eleven to twelve relapsed/refractory and 15 treatment-naive patients; 17 to 18 were IGHV unmutated. On average, each sample yielded around 230,000 productive templates and 94,082 productive rearrangements. The response samples were drawn at a median of 12 months into treatment, with a range of about 6 to 36 months. All remission and progressive disease samples were collected while patients were still receiving ibrutinib. Cryopreserved peripheral blood mononuclear cells were collected before treatment, at response, and at either disease progression or sustained remission. Longitudinal samples were obtainable from about 30% of the roughly 86 participants in the trial. Responses were partial in approximately 24 patients and complete in 2; after median 68 months follow-up, about 14 stayed in remission and some twelve progressed. What the study reported, not specific to this receptor: Sustained-remission and progressing patients did not have matched sampling times, and lymph node repertoires were not examined. Clonality rose at ibrutinib response, remained stable during sustained remission, and dropped back toward baseline at progression. At baseline, clonality was higher than in age-matched healthy donors and showed a strong correlation with circulating CD8+ T-cell counts. Public clonotypes were rare and either shrank or stayed stable during treatment, and the rise in clonality at ibrutinib response reflected expansion of private clonotypes.

The goal of deep resolution MiSeq sequencing was a depth between 1 in 1 million and 1 in 200,000 T cells, and coverage averaged 10x per clonotype. TCR beta libraries were generated with the immunoSEQ hsTCRB Kit. In the original analysis: Data were analyzed with ImmunoSEQ Data Assistant and ImmunoSEQ Analyzer, with V, D and J genes assigned per IMGT definitions. Clonality was computed as one minus normalized Shannon entropy of productive rearrangement frequencies, ranging from 0 to 1. Public clonotype analysis was restricted to overrepresented clonotypes comprising at least 0.05% of each patient's repertoire. Thirteen age-matched healthy donor repertoires from immuneACCESS were used as controls for clonality. Held by TCRdb, this immuneACCESS table contains in-frame sequences only and omits some clones. Under half of the omission traces to an unresolved V gene where checked; the cause of the rest is unknown. The DNA gave D and trimming, while V, J and clone size come from that table. A total of more than 200,000 clones appear in this sample, nearly 80% of them only once. Over 9.5% of the sample lies in the top ten.

In the paper's terms, the time point label means: eleven to twelve months on ibrutinib. Roughly 2.2 micrograms of genomic DNA were extracted from cryopreserved PBMCs for TCR beta library preparation. High-throughput TCR beta sequencing was performed on longitudinal blood samples from CLL patients receiving ibrutinib monotherapy. The patients were enrolled in a single-center, open-label phase 2 trial of ibrutinib monotherapy. Recombination joined TRBV19 with TRBJ2-7; the D gene remains uncertain. The specimen comprised PBMCs, sampled after 12 months of ibrutinib treatment. The origin of this receptor is a human donor with chronic lymphocytic leukemia. The CDR3 amino acid sequence is: CARPPRAYEQYF. The DNA is as follows: TGTGCCAGGCCACCTAGGGCCTACGAGCAGTACTTC.